This is a list of T cell receptor beta chains from one sample in a study of T cell responses to AZD1222 COVID-19 vaccine. Clones were read by immunoSEQ multiplex PCR, and TCRdb kept only the in-frame ones, dropping some. The sample records about 160,000 clones, just over 90% being singletons. The sequenced sample was peripheral blood, obtained on day 0 of MenACWY control vaccination. These receptors were obtained from an adult in good health. Both conserved end residues are part of each CDR3. Fields, in order: clone size, D gene, V gene, J gene, CDR3 length, CDR3 DNA, CDR3 protein. A D gene is named only where the DNA matches it firmly. Not all rows give a size; the values are once, few, many and, for expanded clones, a class.

>NA|NA|TRBV19|TRBJ1-3|15
TGTGCCAGTAGTCGGGACCCAATCTCTGGAAACACCATATATTTT
CASSRDPISGNTIYF
>once|TRBD1|TRBV27|TRBJ1-3|15
TGTGCCAGCAGTTTACAGGGGGCTTCAGGAAACACCATATATTTT
CASSLQGASGNTIYF
>NA|TRBD1|TRBV5-1|TRBJ1-6|15
TGCGCCAGCAGCTTGACAGGGGGCAAGGATTCACCCCTCCACTTT
CASSLTGGKDSPLHF
>NA|TRBD2|TRBV19|TRBJ2-3|16
TGTGCCAGTAGTACCGCTTTTAGCGGGAGGGCCAGTACGCAGTATTTT
CASSTAFSGRASTQYF
>NA|NA|TRBV11-3|TRBJ1-1|14
TGTGCCAGCAGCGGCGGGCTGTTGAACACTGAAGCTTTCTTT
CASSGGLLNTEAFF
>NA|NA|TRBV6-6|TRBJ2-7|15
TGTGCCAGCAGTAAGGGGGGGGAAAGCTCCTACGAGCAGTACTTC
CASSKGGESSYEQYF
>NA|NA|TRBV6-5|TRBJ1-4|15
TGTGCCAGCAGTTACAGCTGGGGGTATAATGAAAAACTGTTTTTT
CASSYSWGYNEKLFF
>NA|TRBD1|TRBV18|TRBJ1-1|15
TGTGCCAGCTCACCGGGTAGGGGGCAGGGCACTGAAGCTTTCTTT
CASSPGRGQGTEAFF
>NA|NA|TRBV5-1|TRBJ2-5|13
TGCGCCAGCAGCTACGGGCTATCAGAGACCCAGTACTTC
CASSYGLSETQYF
>NA|TRBD1|TRBV3-1/TRBV3-2|TRBJ1-1|15
TGTGCCAGCAGCCAAACCGGGACAGGGAACACTGAAGCTTTCTTT
CASSQTGTGNTEAFF
>NA|TRBD1|TRBV4-3|TRBJ1-2|15
TGCGCCAGCAGCCAAACGACAGGGGCCCCTTATGGCTACACCTTC
CASSQTTGAPYGYTF
>once|NA|TRBV7-8|TRBJ2-7|14
TGTGCCAGCAGCTTAGGGACCTTTAAATACGAGCAGTACTTC
CASSLGTFKYEQYF
>NA|NA|TRBV19|TRBJ2-1|15
TGTGCCAGTAGTTCCAGGACTAACCCCTACAATGAGCAGTTCTTC
CASSSRTNPYNEQFF
>NA|TRBD2|TRBV7-6|TRBJ2-3|16
TGTGCCAGCAGCTTAGTGGGAGCGGGAGGCCCAGATACGCAGTATTTT
CASSLVGAGGPDTQYF
>once|NA|TRBV11-3|TRBJ2-7|12
TGTGCCAGCAGCCGGGCCGAGTACGAGCAGTACTTC
CASSRAEYEQYF
>NA|NA|TRBV20-1|TRBJ2-7|12
TGCAGTGCTAGTTCTCACACCTACGAGCAGTACTTC
CSASSHTYEQYF
>NA|NA|TRBV11-2|TRBJ1-1|16
TGTGCCAGCAGCTTAGCCTTAGGGGTGCGGCACACTGAAGCTTTCTTT
CASSLALGVRHTEAFF
>few|NA|TRBV7-3|TRBJ2-3|14
TGTGCCAGCTCCCCCCAAATGGAGGCAGATACGCAGTATTTT
CASSPQMEADTQYF
>NA|NA|TRBV6-4|TRBJ1-2|13
TGTGCCAGCAGTGAAAGTTTGGGTGTGCCATACACCTTC
CASSESLGVPYTF
>NA|TRBD1|TRBV11-2|TRBJ1-2|15
TGTGCCAGCAGCTTAGGGACAGGCATAAACTATGGCTACACCTTC
CASSLGTGINYGYTF
>NA|NA|TRBV13|TRBJ1-2|14
TGTGCCAGCGTTACAGGCTCGGCAGAAAATGGCTACACCTTC
CASVTGSAENGYTF
>NA|NA|TRBV27|TRBJ1-2|13
TGTGCCAGCAGTTTTGGGCAGGGCTATGGCTACACCTTC
CASSFGQGYGYTF
>NA|NA|TRBV6-7|TRBJ2-1|18
TGTGCCAGCAGTTACTCGTCTAGATGGCGGGGCTCCTACAATGAGCAGTTCTTC
CASSYSSRWRGSYNEQFF
>NA|TRBD2|TRBV7-2|TRBJ2-1|13
TGTGCCAGCAGCTTAGGTATGGGGGGGGAGCAGTTCTTC
CASSLGMGGEQFF
>NA|TRBD1|TRBV19|TRBJ1-5|17
TGTGCCAGTAGTAAAACCGAGGGGGCAGCGGGCAATCAGCCCCAGCATTTT
CASSKTEGAAGNQPQHF
>NA|NA|TRBV19|TRBJ2-1|16
TGTGCCAGTAGTTCGGGGCTTCGGAGCTCCTACAATGAGCAGTTCTTC
CASSSGLRSSYNEQFF
>NA|TRBD2|TRBV7-9|TRBJ2-1|15
TGTGCCAGCAGCTTCGTTACGGGAGGACCCAATGAGCAGTTCTTC
CASSFVTGGPNEQFF
>NA|TRBD2|TRBV19|TRBJ2-1|19
TGTGCCAGTAGTATGACCGGGACTAGCTTCAGTTCGCCCCTCAATGAGCAGTTCTTC
CASSMTGTSFSSPLNEQFF
>few|NA|TRBV28|TRBJ2-4|19
TGTGCCAGCAGTTTATCATGGACAGCGAGGGAAGAAGCCAAAAACATTCAGTACTTC
CASSLSWTAREEAKNIQYF
>NA|NA|TRBV28|TRBJ1-1|15
TGTGCCAGCAGTTCAATCAGTAGGACAGAGGTTAGAGCTTTCTTT
CASSSISRTEVRAFF
>NA|TRBD2|TRBV7-2|TRBJ2-3|16
TGTGCCAGCAGCCCCGGACTAGCGGGAGGCACAGATACGCAGTATTTT
CASSPGLAGGTDTQYF
>NA|NA|TRBV14|TRBJ2-2|22
TGTGCCAGCAGCCAAGATAGTCGGTTTTTGGTCGTCTGCACAGGGAACACCGGGGAGCTGTTTTTT
CASSQDSRFLVVCTGNTGELFF
>NA|NA|TRBV7-2|TRBJ1-4|15
TGTGCCAGCAGCCCCGCACTCGCAACTAATGAAAAACTGTTTTTT
CASSPALATNEKLFF
>NA|NA|TRBV7-9|TRBJ1-1|14
TGTGCCAGCAGCTTAGACAGGGTGAGTTCTGAAGCTTTCTTT
CASSLDRVSSEAFF
>NA|NA|TRBV28|TRBJ2-2|15
TGTGCCAGCAGTTTAGTGGGAGGTCCCACCGGGGAGCTGTTTTTT
CASSLVGGPTGELFF
>few|NA|TRBV29-1|TRBJ1-5|13
TGCAGCGTCGCGGATATGGTTAATCAGCCCCAGCATTTT
CSVADMVNQPQHF
>NA|NA|TRBV28|TRBJ2-7|14
TGTGCCAGCAGACCCGTCCAACAGTATGCCGAGCAGTACTTC
CASRPVQQYAEQYF
>NA|TRBD1|TRBV29-1|TRBJ2-7|13
TGCAGCGTTGAGAGGGACAGGGTCCACGAGCAGTACTTC
CSVERDRVHEQYF
>NA|NA|TRBV9|TRBJ1-3|15
TGTGCCAGCAGCGTAGAGGGGGGCTCTGGAAACACCATATATTTT
CASSVEGGSGNTIYF
>NA|NA|TRBV18|TRBJ1-5|14
TGTGCCAGCTCATCGGGAAATAGCAATCAGCCCCAGCATTTT
CASSSGNSNQPQHF
>NA|NA|TRBV7-2|TRBJ2-5|12
TGTGCCAGCGAGCGGTTTCCAGAGACCCAGTACTTC
CASERFPETQYF
>NA|TRBD1|TRBV7-2|TRBJ2-2|15
TGTGCCAGCAGCAACCGGGACAGGGGAGCGGGGGAGCTGTTTTTT
CASSNRDRGAGELFF
>NA|NA|TRBV6-2/TRBV6-3|TRBJ1-5|13
TGTGCCAGCAGTAATCGAATCAATCAGCCCCAGCATTTT
CASSNRINQPQHF
>NA|NA|TRBV27|TRBJ1-1|11
TGTGCCAGCAGCCCTGGGTGGGGAGCTTTCTTT
CASSPGWGAFF
>once|NA|TRBV5-4|TRBJ2-7|13
TGTGCCAGCAGCCACCCTGAAAAATACGAGCAGTACTTC
CASSHPEKYEQYF
>NA|NA|TRBV2|TRBJ1-2|13
TGTGCCAGCAGTACGGGCCCTGCGGATGGCTACACCTTC
CASSTGPADGYTF